A selection of T cell receptor beta chains follows, all from one sample in a study of blood T cell repertoires in COVID-19. Here immunoSEQ multiplex PCR was the method, and the copy in TCRdb shows in-frame clones only, minus some. The sample consists of approximately 70,000 clones, 65% to 80% of them appearing once. Sequencing used peripheral blood. These receptors all stem from a man between 60 and 75 years old with active or convalescent COVID-19. Both conserved end residues are trimmed from each CDR3. Where a row states a size, it is once, few, many or the class of an expanded clone; other rows omit it.

>TRBV7-9|NA|TRBJ1-5
ASSPEGTRNQPQH
>TRBV28|NA|TRBJ2-3
ASSLGFALAGAWDTQY
>TRBV7-3|few|TRBJ2-5
ASSPDSETQY
>TRBV7-2|NA|TRBJ2-3
ASSYSGAPGVDTQY
>TRBV6-5|NA|TRBJ1-2
ASSNRIVDRGGYT
>TRBV19|NA|TRBJ1-4
ASSTLGPPQELF
>TRBV15|NA|TRBJ1-2
ATSSQGGGYT
>TRBV15|NA|TRBJ2-1
ATSRDQDRGQF
>TRBV6-6|few|TRBJ1-3
ASSYATGLTRNTIY
>TRBV10-3|NA|TRBJ1-5
ATGNFDQPQH
>TRBV5-4|few|TRBJ2-3
ASSLNRGKILY
>TRBV27|NA|TRBJ2-5
ASSSLAGGQETQY
>TRBV10-3|NA|TRBJ2-3
AISASGVRDTQY
>TRBV5-4|NA|TRBJ2-7
ASSLFGTGEAEQY
>TRBV9|NA|TRBJ2-5
ASSVGGRGTQY
>TRBV21-1|NA|TRBJ1-4
ASSKGDRGREKLF
>TRBV11-2|NA|TRBJ1-1
ASSPFDWNTEAF
>TRBV6-5|NA|TRBJ1-4
ASSRTGDEKLF
>TRBV18|NA|TRBJ1-5
ASSPEGVSNQPQH
>TRBV4-1|NA|TRBJ2-2
ASKPGLATIPTGELF
>TRBV1|NA|TRBJ2-2
TSSQGTSGGPNTGELF
>TRBV2|NA|TRBJ2-3
ASSETRQGPDTQY
>TRBV5-6|NA|TRBJ1-2
ASSLQTGGYT
>TRBV2|NA|TRBJ2-1
ASKGGTSSYNEQF
>TRBV24-1|few|TRBJ1-2
ATSRTTGGLEGYT
>TRBV2|NA|TRBJ1-5
ASSGTSNQPQH
>TRBV10-3|NA|TRBJ2-1
AISESREQF
>TRBV5-4|NA|TRBJ2-5
ASSLRRTSGGGETQY
>TRBV7-2|NA|TRBJ2-7
ASSLDPGGYEQY
>TRBV6-2/TRBV6-3|NA|TRBJ1-5
ASSYSTGRVSNQPQH
>TRBV28|NA|TRBJ1-1
ASAQGDTEAF
>TRBV28|NA|TRBJ1-1
ASKQDMNTEAF
>TRBV6-6|NA|TRBJ1-1
ASSPGQGWDTEAF
>TRBV9|NA|TRBJ1-1
ASSVTTGTEAF
>TRBV4-1|NA|TRBJ1-3
ASSQGPGNTIY
>TRBV6-6|NA|TRBJ1-2
ATGTGRYGYT
>TRBV6-2/TRBV6-3|NA|TRBJ2-1
ASSYPPQGSEQF
>TRBV7-8|NA|TRBJ2-2
ASSKLAGDTGKLF
>TRBV28|NA|TRBJ1-2
ASNYGGEDRGDGYT
>TRBV18|NA|TRBJ1-2
ASSPSLIGQGNYGYT
>TRBV14|few|TRBJ1-2
ASSQGQYWGYT
>TRBV5-1|NA|TRBJ2-7
ASSLAPGQSYEQY
>TRBV27|NA|TRBJ1-2
ASREEQGPSYGYT
>TRBV6-5|NA|TRBJ1-3
ASSPRGTGNTIY
>TRBV7-9|NA|TRBJ2-5
ASGALGFLETQY
>TRBV5-4|NA|TRBJ1-3
ASSFEGRRNTIY
>TRBV5-4|NA|TRBJ2-7
ASSLGPQYEQY
>TRBV28|NA|TRBJ2-4
ASFSNADIQY
>TRBV4-2|NA|TRBJ2-7
ASSPQLAGGTYEQY
>TRBV5-6|once|TRBJ1-4
ASSLGGANEKLF
>TRBV9|NA|TRBJ1-5
ASSSQGDRELIFSNQPQH
>TRBV14|NA|TRBJ2-1
ASSQFRDRDDEQF